Sequencing of this T cell receptor (beta chain) was carried out in a study of blood T cell repertoires in COVID-19. As for the study in general: The United States, Italy and Spain provided the acute and convalescent COVID-19 samples.

Some clones are missing from TCRdb's copy, which holds only in-frame ones; the method was immunoSEQ multiplex PCR. The data hold around 240,000 clones, with 80% to 90% observed a single time. This CDR3 region has 13 residues. J lost 4 bases, V lost 8 bases, and 7 bases had no gene match. In germline, CDR1 is MNHNY, CDR2 SVGAGI (reference sequence). Participants came from under 30 US areas, aged roughly 18 to 95 years. This clonotype was sampled from a man between 45 and 60 years old who had been exposed to COVID-19. The V and J genes are TRBV6-6 and TRBJ1-1; 7 bases align to TRBD1. The specimen sequenced was PBMCs or T cells enriched from blood (not recorded which). The CDR3 protein is CASVARGSTEAFF. The CDR3 DNA reads TGTGCCAGCGTTGCCAGGGGGAGCACTGAAGCTTTCTTT.